This T cell receptor (beta chain) was retrieved from a study of cytomegalovirus exposure and HLA in healthy donors. In the PCR, 60 Vbeta and 13 Jbeta primers were used. Study processing details: Later work found 65 million to 100 million unique TCR beta chains, with approximately 12 million shared. Profiling relied on immunoSEQ multiplex PCR, and the TCRdb table lists in-frame clones only, not all of them. Clone size and V and J calls were adopted from that table, with D and trimming inferred from the DNA. This listing includes approximately 71,000 clones. The germline V gene has CDR1 SEHNR and CDR2 FQNEAQ (reference sequence). The junction had 4 bases not matched to a gene; V was cut back by 3 bases and J by 4 bases. The CDR3 extends over 14 amino acids.

Sequenced material: PBMCs. The clonotype originates from a female donor in good health and CMV-seropositive. The chain couples TRBV7-9 to TRBJ1-1, with 8 nucleotides matching TRBD1. Here the CDR3 DNA reads TGTGCCAGCAGCTTGGGACAGGCGAGCACTGAAGCTTTCTTT. This codes for CASSLGQASTEAFF.